This T cell receptor (beta chain) appears in the sequencing data of a study of blood T cell repertoires in COVID-19. Study summary: The samples span acute and convalescent COVID-19 from the United States, Italy and Spain.

Germline loops: CDR1 LNHDA, CDR2 SQIVND (reference sequence). V lost 5 bases and J 2 bases, leaving 13 bases between the germline ends. CDR3 length: 14 residues. Per the original data handling: Amplification from reference gene primers served as the basis for estimated nucleated cell counts. Assay: immunoSEQ multiplex PCR; the TCRdb copy retains only in-frame clones and omits some. The V and J calls and clone size come from that table; D and trimming were worked out from the DNA. This sample yields 150,000 or so clones, of which around 90% are seen a single time; 5% belongs to the top ten. The chain carries TRBV19 and TRBJ2-7; D possibly corresponds to TRBD2 (6 bases). The receptor was derived from a human donor in a cohort sampled during active COVID-19. The sequencing sample was made of peripheral blood. The CDR3 region is CASSVRRGPYEQYF. The CDR3 DNA sequence: TGTGCCAGTAGTGTCCGGCGGGGCCCCTACGAGCAGTACTTC.